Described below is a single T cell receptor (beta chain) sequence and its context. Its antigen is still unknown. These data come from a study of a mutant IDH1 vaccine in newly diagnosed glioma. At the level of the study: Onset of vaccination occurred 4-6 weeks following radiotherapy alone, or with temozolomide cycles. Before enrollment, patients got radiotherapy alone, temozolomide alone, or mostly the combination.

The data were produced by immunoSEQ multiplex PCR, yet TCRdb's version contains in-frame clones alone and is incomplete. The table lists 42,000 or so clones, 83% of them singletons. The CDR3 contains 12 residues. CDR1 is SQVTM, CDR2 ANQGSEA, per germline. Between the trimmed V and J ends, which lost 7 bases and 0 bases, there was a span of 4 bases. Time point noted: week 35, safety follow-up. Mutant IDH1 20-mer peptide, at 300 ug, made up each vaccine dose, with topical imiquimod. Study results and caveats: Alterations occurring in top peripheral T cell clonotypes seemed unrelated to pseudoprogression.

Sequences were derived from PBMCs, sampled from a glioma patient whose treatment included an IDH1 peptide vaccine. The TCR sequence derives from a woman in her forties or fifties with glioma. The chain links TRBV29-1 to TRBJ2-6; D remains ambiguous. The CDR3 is CSACSGANVLTF. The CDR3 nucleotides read TGCAGCGCCTGCTCTGGGGCCAACGTCCTGACTTTC.